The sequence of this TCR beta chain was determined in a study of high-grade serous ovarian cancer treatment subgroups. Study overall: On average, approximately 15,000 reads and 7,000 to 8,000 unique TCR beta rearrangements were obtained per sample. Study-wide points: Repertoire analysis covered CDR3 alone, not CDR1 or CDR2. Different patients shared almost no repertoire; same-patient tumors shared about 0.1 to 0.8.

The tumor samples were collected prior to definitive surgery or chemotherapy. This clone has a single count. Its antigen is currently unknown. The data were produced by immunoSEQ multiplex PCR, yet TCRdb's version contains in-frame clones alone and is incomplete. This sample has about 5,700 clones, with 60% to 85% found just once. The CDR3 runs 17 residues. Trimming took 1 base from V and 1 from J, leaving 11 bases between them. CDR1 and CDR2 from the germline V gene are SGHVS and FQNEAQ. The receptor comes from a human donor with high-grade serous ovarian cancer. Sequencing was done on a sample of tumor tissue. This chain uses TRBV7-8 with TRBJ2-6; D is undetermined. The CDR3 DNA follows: TGTGCCAGCAGCTTAGAGGTCTATGCATCTGGGGCCAACGTCCTGACTTTC. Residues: CASSLEVYASGANVLTF.